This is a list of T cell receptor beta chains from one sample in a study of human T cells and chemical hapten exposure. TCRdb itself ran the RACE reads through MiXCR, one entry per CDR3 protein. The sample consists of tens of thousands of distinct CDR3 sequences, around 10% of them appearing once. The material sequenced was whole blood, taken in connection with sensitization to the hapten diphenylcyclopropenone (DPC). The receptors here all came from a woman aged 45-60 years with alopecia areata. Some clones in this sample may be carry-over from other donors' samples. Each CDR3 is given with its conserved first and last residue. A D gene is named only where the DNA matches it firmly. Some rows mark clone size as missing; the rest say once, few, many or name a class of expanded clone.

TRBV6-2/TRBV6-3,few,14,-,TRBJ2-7,CASSYGGPWDEQYF,TGTGCCAGCAGTTATGGGGGCCCATGGGACGAGCAGTACTTC
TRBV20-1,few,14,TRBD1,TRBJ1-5,CSAEGQANNQPQHF,TGCAGTGCTGAGGGACAGGCGAACAATCAGCCCCAGCATTTT
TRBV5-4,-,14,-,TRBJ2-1,CASSWVGAGNEQFF,TGTGCCAGCAGCTGGGTGGGGGCCGGGAATGAGCAGTTCTTC
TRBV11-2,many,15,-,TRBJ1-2,CASSTSGTAAYGYTF,TGTGCCAGCAGCACCAGCGGGACCGCGGCTTATGGCTACACCTTC
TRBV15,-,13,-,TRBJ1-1,CATSRTGNTEAFF,TGTGCCACCAGCAGGACAGGGAACACTGAAGCTTTCTTT
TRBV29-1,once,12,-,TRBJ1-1,CSVEGPDTEAFF,TGCAGCGTTGAAGGTCCAGACACTGAAGCTTTCTTT
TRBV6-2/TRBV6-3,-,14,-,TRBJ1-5,CASSSPGGNQPQHF,TGTGCCAGCAGCTCCCCTGGGGGCAATCAGCCCCAGCATTTT
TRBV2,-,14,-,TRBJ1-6,CASSGKGGDSPLHF,TGTGCCAGCAGTGGGAAGGGGGGCGATTCACCCCTCCACTTT
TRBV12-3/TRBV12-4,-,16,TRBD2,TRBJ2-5,CASSASSGRAGETQYF,TGTGCCAGCAGTGCCTCTAGCGGGAGGGCGGGGGAGACCCAGTACTTC
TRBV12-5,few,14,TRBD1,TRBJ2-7,CASGPRQGRAEQYF,TGTGCTAGTGGGCCACGACAGGGTAGGGCCGAGCAGTACTTC
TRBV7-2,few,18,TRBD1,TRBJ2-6,CASSLRPPGGSGANVLTF,TGTGCCAGCAGCTTACGTCCCCCAGGGGGTTCTGGGGCCAACGTCCTGACTTTC
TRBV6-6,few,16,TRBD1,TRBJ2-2,CASKRDRASFTGELFF,TGTGCCAGTAAACGGGACAGGGCTTCGTTCACCGGGGAGCTGTTTTTT
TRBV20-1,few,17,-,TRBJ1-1,CSARSPYVGRTNPEAFF,TGCAGTGCTAGATCACCTTATGTAGGACGGACAAATCCGGAAGCTTTCTTT
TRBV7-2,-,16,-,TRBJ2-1,CASSSSRRGGYNEQFF,TGTGCCAGCAGCTCCTCGAGAAGGGGGGGTTACAATGAGCAGTTCTTC
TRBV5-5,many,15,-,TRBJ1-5,CASSTAPLSNQPQHF,TGTGCCAGCAGCACCGCACCCCTGAGCAATCAGCCCCAGCATTTT